This T cell receptor beta chain was recovered during a study of T-cell reconstitution after alpha-beta-depleted transplantation in children (dated by TCRdb to 2016 to 2017). Concerning the study at large: Using TCR repertoire profiling, the study quantitatively followed how T-cell immune reconstitution unfolded in children after TCRalphabeta/CD19-depleted allogeneic hematopoietic cell transplantation.

Looking up the germline V gene yields CDR1 SQVTM and CDR2 ANQGSEA. Including the terminal cysteine and phenylalanine, the CDR3 comprises 14 residues. The CDR3 DNA has 42 bases and is translated from base 1. V is pruned by 2 bases and J by 2 bases, leaving 1 base of the junction without a gene match. The table lists this clonotype with many counts. The antigen this receptor binds is unknown. No per-base quality is available; no much larger clone lies one base away. The method was PCR. Sequenced using an Illumina HiSeq 2500. To normalize quantification of the TCRbeta repertoire, the TCR libraries were built with molecular barcoding that relied on unique molecular identifiers. Starting from the raw public reads, TCRdb applied fastp trimming at Q25, assembled clones with MiXCR and retained in-frame beta chains. Under each unique CDR3 protein, matching rows form one entry showing the most common genes and DNA. The sample records 600,000 to 700,000 distinct CDR3 sequences, over 15% of which are singletons. Jointly, the top ten make up 0.85% to 1.3% of the sample.

This receptor chain uses TRBV29-1 and TRBJ2-1; 9 middle bases align to TRBD1. The TCR sequence derives from a human donor who donated a stem cell graft to a child with acute myeloid leukemia. The sample was PBMCs from the stem cell graft donor, taken from the stem cell graft. The CDR3 amino acid sequence is: CSVERDRAYNEQFF. The nucleotide sequence reads TGCAGCGTTGAACGGGACAGGGCCTACAATGAGCAGTTCTTC.